One and the same sample provided the 26 T cell receptor beta chains below, sequenced in a study of blood T cell repertoires in COVID-19. Some clones are missing from TCRdb's copy, which holds only in-frame ones; the method was immunoSEQ multiplex PCR. Here the sample spans about 52,000 clones, about 82% being singletons. The source material was peripheral blood. All receptors come from a woman of 80 years or more with acute or convalescent COVID-19.

The genes are TRBV5-1 and TRBJ2-2, with a possible D match to TRBD1 (6 bases). This CDR3 is built from 15 residues. V was clipped by 0 bases and J by 8 bases, with 14 bases between them. The V gene's germline CDR1 is SGHRS and CDR2 YFSETQ. The CDR3 here is CASSLVLRGEGELFF. In DNA form, the CDR3 reads TGCGCCAGCAGCTTGGTACTCAGGGGCGAGGGGGAGCTGTTTTTT.

The rearrangement joins TRBV3-1 (or the pseudogene TRBV3-2) to TRBJ1-3; D is uncertain. CDR3 length: 16 amino acids. The ends were cut back, 3 bases at V and 0 bases at J, with 12 bases in the middle. Germline values: CDR1 LGHDT, CDR2 YNNKEL (reference sequence). The CDR3 protein is CASSQVRFNSGNTIYF. In DNA, the CDR3 is TGTGCCAGCAGCCAGGTCCGGTTTAACTCTGGAAACACCATATATTTT.

This sequence joins TRBV28 and TRBJ1-2, with 9 bases fitting TRBD1. Trimming removed 9 bases from V and 1 base from J; junction bases left unmatched: 6. The CDR3 spans 14 residues. Germline loops: CDR1 MDHEN, CDR2 SYDVKM. The chain's CDR3 is CASATTGGNYGYTF. For the CDR3, the DNA is TGTGCCAGTGCTACGACAGGGGGTAACTATGGCTACACCTTC.

The chain links TRBV3-1 (or the pseudogene TRBV3-2) to TRBJ2-7; tentatively, D is TRBD1 (6 bases). The CDR3 covers 15 residues. Trimming took off 1 base at V and 0 bases at J, with 10 bases between the two ends. Germline V CDR1 and CDR2: LGHDT, YNNKEL (reference sequence). DNA for the CDR3: TGTGCCAGCAGCCAAGCTACAGGGAGCTCCTACGAGCAGTACTTC. Its protein is CASSQATGSSYEQYF.

The chain recombines TRBV28 with TRBJ1-5, with 12 bases that match TRBD1. Germline values: CDR1 MDHEN, CDR2 SYDVKM. This CDR3 is built from 15 residues. With V trimmed by 6 bases and J by 5 bases, 5 bases remained unmatched. CDR3 in amino acids: CASSWGQGADQPQHF. In DNA form, the CDR3 reads TGTGCCAGCAGCTGGGGACAGGGGGCCGATCAGCCCCAGCATTTT.

The chain recombines TRBV18 with TRBJ1-1, with a tentative D call TRBD1 (6 bases). In germline, CDR1 is KGHSH, CDR2 LQKENI. The V end was cut by 4 bases, the J end by 4 bases, with 16 bases between. This CDR3 has 15 residues. CDR3 residues: CASSREQGAVTEAFF. The CDR3 DNA is TGTGCCAGCTCACGAGAACAGGGTGCGGTCACTGAAGCTTTCTTT.

The gene calls are TRBV19 and TRBJ1-1; 9 positions agree with TRBD1. The CDR3 consists of 13 residues. CDR1 and CDR2 from the germline V gene are LNHDA and SQIVND (reference sequence). V trimming: 5 bases; J trimming: 10 bases; junction bases outside the gene matches: 8. CDR3 in DNA: TGTGCCAGTAGTGGGACTCGACAGGGGGGAGCTTTCTTT. It yields the protein CASSGTRQGGAFF.

J is TRBJ2-3 and V is TRBV3-1 (or the pseudogene TRBV3-2); D is perhaps TRBD1 (5 bases). Trimming shortened V by 3 bases and J by 7 bases, and 14 bases separated the two germline ends. Per germline, CDR1 LGHDT and CDR2 YNNKEL (reference sequence). The CDR3 length is 14 residues. CDR3 sequence: CASSHRPPGHTQYF. CDR3 nucleotide sequence: TGTGCCAGCAGCCACCGCCCCCCAGGGCATACGCAGTATTTT.

CDR3 nucleotide sequence: TGTGCCAGCAGCCCTGGACTCACCTCACCCCTCCACTTT. Protein: CASSPGLTSPLHF. The chain recombines TRBV11-2 with TRBJ1-6; no clear D. CDR3 length: 13 residues. Deletions cut 5 bases from V and 10 bases from J, with 12 bases between. Germline loops: CDR1 SGHAT, CDR2 FQNNGV.

The V and J genes are TRBV19 and TRBJ1-6, with D possibly matching TRBD1 (6 bases). Germline CDR1 LNHDA, CDR2 SQIVND (reference sequence). CDR3 size: 15 residues. V was cut by 5 bases and J by 7 bases, with 15 bases left in between. The CDR3 spells CASSLPGQSNSPLHF. For the CDR3, the DNA is TGTGCCAGTAGTTTACCAGGACAGTCCAATTCACCCCTCCACTTT.

The genes are TRBV5-4 and TRBJ2-3; 7 nucleotides line up with TRBD2. The CDR3 length is 16 residues. V gave up 3 bases and J gave up 1 base; unmatched junction bases: 8. Germline CDR1 and CDR2: SGHNT and YYREEE (reference sequence). The CDR3 loop is CASSSPASGGTDTQYF. The CDR3 coding sequence is TGTGCCAGCAGCTCCCCCGCTAGCGGAGGCACAGATACGCAGTATTTT.

This clone is a singleton in its sample. V and J are TRBV27 and TRBJ1-1; D is possibly TRBD1 (5 bases). The CDR3 extends over 15 amino acids. The V end was cut by 3 bases, the J end by 6 bases, with 17 bases between. Germline-derived CDR1 and CDR2 are MNHEY and SMNVEV (reference sequence). The CDR3 bases are TGTGCCAGCAGTTTTAGGCAGGGTTTGGTCTCTGAAGCTTTCTTT. Translated, it gives CASSFRQGLVSEAFF.

This clone was seen just once. This sequence joins TRBV11-3 and TRBJ2-5; 7 nucleotides line up with TRBD1. CDR3 length equals 14 residues. In germline, CDR1 is SGHNT, CDR2 YENEEA. V lost 4 bases and J lost 1; bases outside the gene matches: 3. CDR3 nucleotides: TGTGCCAGCAGCTATCGGACAGGCCAAGAGACCCAGTACTTC. Translated, it gives CASSYRTGQETQYF. The entire variable domain, with the rest obtained from reference TRBV11-3 and TRBJ2-5, is as follows: EAGVVQSPRYKIIEKKQPVAFWCNPISGHNTLYWYLQNLGQGPELLIRYENEEAVDDSQLPKDRFSAERLKGVDSTLKIQPAELGDSAVYLCASSYRTGQETQYFGPGTRLLVL.

This clone has a single count. The chain links TRBV29-1 to TRBJ2-3, with 12 bases matching TRBD2. Per germline, CDR1 SQVTM and CDR2 ANQGSEA. This CDR3 comprises 15 residues. V lost 3 bases, J lost 1 base, and 2 bases stayed unmatched. In nucleotides, the CDR3 is TGCAGCGTTGACGGGACTAGCGGGCGCACAGATACGCAGTATTTT. Protein product: CSVDGTSGRTDTQYF.

The chain carries TRBV5-1 and TRBJ2-5; 7 positions agree with TRBD2. J was trimmed by 1 base and V by 4 bases; bases with no gene match: 4. Germline V gene data show CDR1 as SGHRS and CDR2 as YFSETQ. The CDR3 is 14 amino acids. The CDR3 region is CASSGGLLQETQYF. The CDR3 bases are TGCGCCAGCAGCGGGGGACTACTCCAAGAGACCCAGTACTTC.

In its sample, this clone is medium-sized. The genes are TRBV7-8 and TRBJ2-2; TRBD2 agrees at 7 bases. CDR3 length equals 17 residues. Germline V gene data show CDR1 as SGHVS and CDR2 as FQNEAQ. V trimming: 1 base; J trimming: 0 bases; junction bases outside the gene matches: 5. CDR3 coding DNA: TGTGCCAGCAGCTTAGTTCTAGCGGCAACGAACACCGGGGAGCTGTTTTTT. This gives the protein CASSLVLAATNTGELFF.

The chain joins TRBV5-4 to TRBJ2-4, with 8 bases lining up with TRBD1. V was clipped by 3 bases and J by 6 bases; unmatched bases: 8. This CDR3 has 15 residues. Germline V gene sequence: CDR1 SGHNT, CDR2 YYREEE (reference sequence). As DNA, the CDR3 is TGTGCCAGCAGCTCCCAGGGGGCTTCGGGAAACATTCAGTACTTC. It codes for CASSSQGASGNIQYF.

The chain joins TRBV19 to TRBJ2-1; 7 positions agree with TRBD2. From germline, CDR1 is LNHDA and CDR2 SQIVND (reference sequence). V trimming: 3 bases; J trimming: 7 bases; junction bases outside the gene matches: 9. The CDR3 runs to 15 residues. The CDR3 protein is CASSMLAGAGNEQFF. CDR3 coding DNA: TGTGCCAGTAGTATGCTGGCGGGAGCTGGGAATGAGCAGTTCTTC.

The J gene is TRBJ1-5, the V gene TRBV18, with TRBD1 matching 7 bases. Losses at the gene ends were 6 bases for V and 2 bases for J; bases not matched to a gene: 4. Germline CDR1 is KGHSH and CDR2 is LQKENI. The CDR3 totals 14 residues. The chain's CDR3 is CASSGDSRNQPQHF. The CDR3 DNA reads TGTGCCAGCTCCGGGGACAGCCGCAATCAGCCCCAGCATTTT.

The V call is TRBV14, the J call TRBJ2-5; D call uncertain. The length of the CDR3 is 13 residues. Germline CDR1 reads SGHDN; CDR2 reads FVKESK. Deletions cut 3 bases from V and 4 bases from J, with 9 bases between. The CDR3 is CASSQYTLETQYF. For the CDR3, the DNA is TGTGCCAGCAGCCAGTACACATTAGAGACCCAGTACTTC. Together with reference TRBV14 and TRBJ2-5, the CDR3 gives the full variable domain: EAGVTQFPSHSVIEKGQTVTLRCDPISGHDNLYWYRRVMGKEIKFLLHFVKESKQDESGMPNNRFLAERTGGTYSTLKVQPAELEDSGVYFCASSQYTLETQYFGPGTRLLVL.

This clone was recorded a few times. The genes are TRBV28 and TRBJ1-1; a weak D match, TRBD1 (6 bases). This CDR3 region has 14 residues. Germline loops: CDR1 MDHEN, CDR2 SYDVKM. V shed 2 bases and J shed 1 base, with 8 bases lying between them. CDR3 coding DNA: TGTGCCAGCAGTTTAGGACAGAGGAACACTGAAGCTTTCTTT. Translating gives CASSLGQRNTEAFF.

The rearrangement joins TRBV6-6 to TRBJ2-7, with a weak D call TRBD1 (5 bases). V gave up 5 bases and J gave up 6 bases, with 11 bases separating them. The CDR3 covers 12 residues. Germline V gives CDR1 MNHNY, CDR2 SVGAGI (reference sequence). The CDR3 sequence is CASSETVGEQYV. CDR3 sequence (DNA): TGTGCCAGCAGTGAGACAGTAGGCGAGCAGTACGTC.

V and J are TRBV11-2 and TRBJ2-5; 7 bases align to TRBD1. With V trimmed by 5 bases and J by 2 bases, 8 bases remained unmatched. The CDR3 runs 15 residues. Germline CDR1 is SGHAT and CDR2 is FQNNGV. CDR3 DNA sequence: TGTGCCAGCAGCGAAAACAGGGGCCTACAAGAGACCCAGTACTTC. Amino acid sequence: CASSENRGLQETQYF.

This chain joins TRBV5-1 and TRBJ2-5; TRBD2 matches 12 bases. Per the germline V gene, CDR1 is SGHRS and CDR2 is YFSETQ. This CDR3 region has 15 residues. The trim removed 0 bases at V and 3 bases at J, leaving 0 bases unmatched. The CDR3 here is CASSLASGREETQYF. Written as DNA, the CDR3 is TGCGCCAGCAGCTTGGCTAGCGGGAGGGAAGAGACCCAGTACTTC.

The rearrangement uses TRBV12-3 or TRBV12-4 and TRBJ2-1, with D possibly matching TRBD1 (5 bases). The CDR3 sequence is 13 residues long. V was trimmed by 5 bases and J by 5 bases, leaving 10 bases between them. CDR3 nucleotides: TGTGCCAGCAGTCCCCGACAGAACAATGAGCAGTTCTTC. This codes for CASSPRQNNEQFF.

In this sample, this clone turned up a few times. This sequence joins TRBV4-2 and TRBJ1-2; TRBD1 might be the D (5 bases). Germline V gene sequence: CDR1 LGHNA, CDR2 YNFKEQ. V dropped 1 base and J dropped 6 bases, with 12 bases sitting between them. This CDR3 is 14 amino acids long. The CDR3 protein is CASSQGGTRDGYTF. The CDR3 DNA sequence: TGTGCCAGCAGCCAAGGCGGGACCCGTGATGGCTACACCTTC.